The next 2 T cell receptor beta chains were all read from a single sample in a study of glioma-infiltrating T cells after dendritic cell vaccination (TCRdb year 2016). The time point label for this specimen denotes: after dendritic cell vaccination, including at tumor progression/relapse. To prepare the library, the immunoSEQ multiplex PCR assay was applied. Held by TCRdb, this immuneACCESS table contains in-frame sequences only and omits some clones. Under half of the omission traces to an unresolved V gene where checked; the cause of the rest is unknown. In this sample the table shows about 50,000 clones, 85% of which occur a single time. 9% of the sample rests with the top ten. Specimen: blood, collected after dendritic cell vaccination. These receptors all come from a human donor with glioblastoma.

The chain has TRBV5-1 and TRBJ2-3; TRBD1 might be the D (6 bases). V gave up 7 bases and J gave up 0 bases, with 12 bases separating them. Germline CDR1 and CDR2: SGHRS and YFSETQ. This CDR3 is built from 14 residues. CDR3 DNA: TGCGCCAGCGCCGACAGGTCTAGCACAGATACGCAGTATTTT. Translation: CASADRSSTDTQYF.

This clone was detected once. The J gene is TRBJ2-7, the V gene TRBV4-1; D may be TRBD1 (7 bases). CDR1 is MGHRA and CDR2 is YSYEKL in the germline V gene. The germline V and J ends were trimmed by 4 bases and 1 base, with 11 bases remaining between them. This CDR3 contains 14 residues. CDR3 bases: TGCGCCAGCAGCCCGACAGGGACTTCCTACGAGCAGTACTTC. Protein sequence: CASSPTGTSYEQYF.